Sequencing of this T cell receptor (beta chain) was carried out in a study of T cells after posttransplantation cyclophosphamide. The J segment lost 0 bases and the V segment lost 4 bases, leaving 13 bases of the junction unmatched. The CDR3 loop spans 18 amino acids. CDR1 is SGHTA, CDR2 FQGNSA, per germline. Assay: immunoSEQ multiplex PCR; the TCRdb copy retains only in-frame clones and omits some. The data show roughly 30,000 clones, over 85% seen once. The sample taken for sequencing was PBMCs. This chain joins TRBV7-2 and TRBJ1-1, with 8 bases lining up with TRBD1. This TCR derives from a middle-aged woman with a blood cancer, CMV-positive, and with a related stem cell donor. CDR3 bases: TGTGCCAGCAGCTCATTTGCCGGGACAGGCACCGTGAACACTGAAGCTTTCTTT. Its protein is CASSSFAGTGTVNTEAFF.